The TCR beta chain under discussion was sequenced for a study of cytomegalovirus exposure and HLA in healthy donors. Study-wide background: Early release data held 75 million to 100 million unique TCRs from HLA-typed donors.

J lost 4 bases, V lost 3 bases, and 4 bases had no gene match. Germline V lookup: CDR1 SGHAT, CDR2 FQNNGV. The CDR3 sequence is 14 residues long. A multiplex PCR was run with 60 Vbeta primers and 13 Jbeta primers. The table came from immunoSEQ multiplex PCR; TCRdb's copy has only in-frame clones and leaves some out. Of roughly 110,000 clones in the sample, roughly three quarters are singletons; the top ten hold roughly 2.3%. This clone came up a few times. J is TRBJ1-2 and V is TRBV11-2, with TRBD1 matching 8 bases. The clonotype comes from a man between 18 and 35 years old in good health and CMV-seronegative. The sample taken for sequencing was PBMCs. The CDR3 loop is CASSFGQGSYGYTF. The CDR3 DNA sequence: TGTGCCAGCAGCTTTGGACAGGGATCCTATGGCTACACCTTC.